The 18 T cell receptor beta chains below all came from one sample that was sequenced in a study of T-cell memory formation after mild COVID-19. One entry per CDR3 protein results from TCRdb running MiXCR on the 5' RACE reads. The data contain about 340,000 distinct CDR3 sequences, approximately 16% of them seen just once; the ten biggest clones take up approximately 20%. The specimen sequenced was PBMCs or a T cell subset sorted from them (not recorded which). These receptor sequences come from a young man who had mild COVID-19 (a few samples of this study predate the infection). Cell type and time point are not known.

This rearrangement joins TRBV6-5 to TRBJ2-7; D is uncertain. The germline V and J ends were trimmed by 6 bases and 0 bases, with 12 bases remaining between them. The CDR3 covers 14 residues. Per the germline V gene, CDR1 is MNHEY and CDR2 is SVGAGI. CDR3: CASSPRPDSYEQYV. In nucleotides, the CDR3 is TGTGCCAGCAGCCCCCGGCCAGACTCCTACGAGCAGTACGTC.

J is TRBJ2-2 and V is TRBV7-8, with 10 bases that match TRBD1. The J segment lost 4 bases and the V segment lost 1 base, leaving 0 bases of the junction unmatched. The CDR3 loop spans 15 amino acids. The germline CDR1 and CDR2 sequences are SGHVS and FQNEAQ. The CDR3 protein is CASSLGDRGTGELFF. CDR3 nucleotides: TGTGCCAGCAGCTTAGGGGACAGGGGCACCGGGGAGCTGTTTTTT.

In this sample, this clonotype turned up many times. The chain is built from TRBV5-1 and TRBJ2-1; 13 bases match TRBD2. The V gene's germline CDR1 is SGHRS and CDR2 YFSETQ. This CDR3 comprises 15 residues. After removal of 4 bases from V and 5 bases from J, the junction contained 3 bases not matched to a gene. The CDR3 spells CASSPGTSGNNEQFF. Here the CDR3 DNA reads TGCGCCAGCAGCCCCGGGACTAGCGGGAACAATGAGCAGTTCTTC.

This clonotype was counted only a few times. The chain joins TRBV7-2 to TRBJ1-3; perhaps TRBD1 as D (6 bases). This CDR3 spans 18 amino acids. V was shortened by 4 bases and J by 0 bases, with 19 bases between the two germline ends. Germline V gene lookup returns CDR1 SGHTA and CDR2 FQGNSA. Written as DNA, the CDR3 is TGTGCCAGCAGCTCACCGGACAGACCACTTGACTCTGGAAACACCATATATTTT. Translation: CASSSPDRPLDSGNTIYF.

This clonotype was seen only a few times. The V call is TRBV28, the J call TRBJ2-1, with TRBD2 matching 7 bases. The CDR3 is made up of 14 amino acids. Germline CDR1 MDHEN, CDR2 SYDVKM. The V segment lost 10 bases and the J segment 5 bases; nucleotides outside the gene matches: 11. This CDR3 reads CATGGMGWDNEQFF. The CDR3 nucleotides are TGTGCCACCGGGGGGATGGGGTGGGACAATGAGCAGTTCTTC.

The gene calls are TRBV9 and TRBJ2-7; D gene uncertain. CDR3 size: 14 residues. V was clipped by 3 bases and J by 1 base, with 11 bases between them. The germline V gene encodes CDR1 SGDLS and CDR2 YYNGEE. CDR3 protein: CASSAPTVSYEQYF. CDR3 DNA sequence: TGTGCCAGCAGCGCGCCGACGGTTTCCTACGAGCAGTACTTC.

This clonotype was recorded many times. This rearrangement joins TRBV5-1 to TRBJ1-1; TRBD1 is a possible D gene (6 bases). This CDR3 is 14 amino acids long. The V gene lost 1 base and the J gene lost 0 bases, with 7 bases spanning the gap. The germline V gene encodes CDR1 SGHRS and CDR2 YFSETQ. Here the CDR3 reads CASSLKGVNTEAFF. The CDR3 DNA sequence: TGCGCCAGCAGCTTGAAGGGGGTGAACACTGAAGCTTTCTTT.

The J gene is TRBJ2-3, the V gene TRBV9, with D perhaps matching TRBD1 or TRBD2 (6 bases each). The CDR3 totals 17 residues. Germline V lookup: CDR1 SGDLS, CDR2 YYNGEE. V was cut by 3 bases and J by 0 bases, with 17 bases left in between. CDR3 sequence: CASSESPRGPSTDTQYF. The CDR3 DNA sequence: TGTGCCAGCAGCGAGAGCCCCCGGGGGCCCAGCACAGATACGCAGTATTTT. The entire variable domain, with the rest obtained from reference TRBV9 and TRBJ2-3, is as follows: DSGVTQTPKHLITATGQRVTLRCSPRSGDLSVYWYQQSLDQGLQFLIQYYNGEERAKGNILERFSAQQFPDLHSELNLSSLELGDSALYFCASSESPRGPSTDTQYFGPGTRLTVL.

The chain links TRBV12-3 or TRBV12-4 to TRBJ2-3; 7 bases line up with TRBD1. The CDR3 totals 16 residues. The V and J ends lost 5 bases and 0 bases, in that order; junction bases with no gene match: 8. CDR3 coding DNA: TGTGCCAGCAGTCTGGGACAGCTAACTAGCACAGATACGCAGTATTTT. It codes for CASSLGQLTSTDTQYF.

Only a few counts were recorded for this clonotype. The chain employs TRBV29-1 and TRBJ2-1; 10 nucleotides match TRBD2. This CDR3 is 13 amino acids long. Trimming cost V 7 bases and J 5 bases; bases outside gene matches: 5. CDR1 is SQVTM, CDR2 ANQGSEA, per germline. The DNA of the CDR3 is TGCAGCGGGAGCGGGGGGGCAAACAATGAGCAGTTCTTC. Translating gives CSGSGGANNEQFF.

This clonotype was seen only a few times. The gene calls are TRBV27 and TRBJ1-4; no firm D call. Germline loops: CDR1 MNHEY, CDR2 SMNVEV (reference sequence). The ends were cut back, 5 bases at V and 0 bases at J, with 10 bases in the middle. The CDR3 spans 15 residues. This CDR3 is CASSLRLATNEKLFF. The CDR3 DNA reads TGTGCCAGCAGTCTCCGCCTTGCAACTAATGAAAAACTGTTTTTT.

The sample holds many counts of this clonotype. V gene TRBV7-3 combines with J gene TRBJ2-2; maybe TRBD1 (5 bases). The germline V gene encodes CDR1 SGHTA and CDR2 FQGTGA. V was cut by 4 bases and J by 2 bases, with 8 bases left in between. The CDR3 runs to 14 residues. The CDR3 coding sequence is TGTGCCAGCAGCTGGGGCGGAAACACCGGGGAGCTGTTTTTT. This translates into CASSWGGNTGELFF.

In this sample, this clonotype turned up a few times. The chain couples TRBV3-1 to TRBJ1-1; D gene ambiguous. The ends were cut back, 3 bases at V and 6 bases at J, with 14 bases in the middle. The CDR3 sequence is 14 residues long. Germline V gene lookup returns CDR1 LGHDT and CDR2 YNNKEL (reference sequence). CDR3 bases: TGTGCCAGCAGCCAGTACGACCTTTTGCCTGAAGCTTTCTTT. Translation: CASSQYDLLPEAFF.

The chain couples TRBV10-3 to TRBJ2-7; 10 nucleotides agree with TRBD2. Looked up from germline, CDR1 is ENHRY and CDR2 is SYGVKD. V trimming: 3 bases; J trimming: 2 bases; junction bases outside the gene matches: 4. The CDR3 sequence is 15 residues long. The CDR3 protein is CAISETSGAAYEQYF. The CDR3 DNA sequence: TGTGCCATCAGTGAAACTAGCGGGGCAGCCTACGAGCAGTACTTC.

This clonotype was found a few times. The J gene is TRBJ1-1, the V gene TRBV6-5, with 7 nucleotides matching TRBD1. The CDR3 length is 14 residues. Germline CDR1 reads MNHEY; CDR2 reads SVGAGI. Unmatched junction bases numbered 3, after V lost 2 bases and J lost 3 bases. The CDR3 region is CASSYGQGDTEAFF. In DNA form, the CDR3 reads TGTGCCAGCAGTTACGGTCAGGGGGACACTGAAGCTTTCTTT.

The CDR3 DNA is TGTGCCAGCAGGTTGACGGTTACTAGCACAGATACGCAGTATTTT. Translation gives CASRLTVTSTDTQYF. The chain carries TRBV12-3 or TRBV12-4 and TRBJ2-3; D ambiguous. V lost 6 bases and J lost 0, with 13 bases in between. This CDR3 contains 15 residues.

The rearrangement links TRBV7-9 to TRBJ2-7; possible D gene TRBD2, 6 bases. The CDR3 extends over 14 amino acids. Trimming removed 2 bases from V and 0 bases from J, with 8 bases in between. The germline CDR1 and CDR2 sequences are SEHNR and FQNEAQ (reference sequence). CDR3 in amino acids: CASSLLAVSYEQYF. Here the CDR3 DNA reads TGTGCCAGCAGCTTATTAGCGGTCTCCTACGAGCAGTACTTC.

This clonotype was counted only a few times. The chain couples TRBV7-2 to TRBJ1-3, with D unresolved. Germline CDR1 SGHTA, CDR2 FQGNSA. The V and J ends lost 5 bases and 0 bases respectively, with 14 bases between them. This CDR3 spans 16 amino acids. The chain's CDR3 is CASSPLRASSGNTIYF. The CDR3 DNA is TGTGCCAGCAGCCCTTTAAGGGCGAGCTCTGGAAACACCATATATTTT.